This TCR beta chain was recovered during a study of response to subunit inactivated influenza vaccine (dated by TCRdb to between 2018 and 2020). For context, the study as a whole: The study used deep quantitative T cell receptor repertoire profiling to track responses to a trivalent subunit inactivated influenza vaccine. Paper-wide results and their limitations: It was suggested by the authors that each seasonal influenza vaccination may recruit only a limited number of new T cells.

Turning to this clonotype: The antigen it recognizes is unknown. Within one base of it there is no much larger clone, and no base qualities were kept.

Libraries were prepared through RT-PCR. The sequencer was an Illumina HiSeq 2500. In-frame beta chains were kept once TCRdb had trimmed the public reads at Q25 with fastp and called clones with MiXCR. Rows merge per CDR3 protein into single entries with the most common DNA and genes. The sample table records more than 550,000 distinct CDR3 sequences; about 10% of these occur just once. Clones ranked in the top ten supply around 10% of the sample. From cysteine to phenylalanine, the CDR3 is 16 amino acids long. Only CDR3 DNA remains: 48 bases, in frame from the first base. Based on the germline V gene, the CDR1 and CDR2 sequences are MDHEN and SYDVKM. Deletion took 2 bases off V and 3 bases off J, with a span of 14 bases between the germline ends. These data were also filed under a second study, of T cells expressing NK-cell markers. The second investigation adds: TCR beta cDNA libraries were made by 5'RACE template switching that added a universal primer site and unique molecular identifiers. In sorted CD3+CD56+NKG2C+, CD3+CD56+NKG2C- and CD3+CD56-NKG2C+ T-cell subsets from eight donors, TCR beta-chain repertoires were profiled. Of the eight sequenced donors, seven were found to be HCMV-seropositive and one was found to be HCMV-seronegative. To restrict sorting to alphabetaTCR-expressing T cells, an anti-gammadeltaTCR antibody was added in several experiments. In six donors, the dominant CD3+CD56+NKG2C+ clonotypes ranked among the top 10 CD8+ clonotypes, making up 1.0-7.0% of CD8+ T cells. Those dominant clonotypes were again the most abundant among CD3+CD56-NKG2C+ cells in a few donors, at roughly 28.3-65%. Whether the expanded NKG2C-expressing T cell clones were specific for HCMV antigens was left unclear. The eight sequenced donors were randomly selected healthy volunteers, three men and five women. A commercial ELISA kit detecting HCMV-specific IgG in serum was used to determine HCMV serostatus. Ficoll density gradient centrifugation was used to isolate peripheral blood mononuclear cells from blood. For several donors, bulk peripheral blood T-cell repertoires were additionally sequenced from unsorted PBMC. cDNA synthesis was primed from the TCR beta constant segment and was followed by two successive PCR amplification steps. The libraries were sequenced on Illumina HiSeq 2000/2500, MiSeq or NextSeq, producing 2 x 150 bp reads. Reads were demultiplexed and grouped by UMI with MIGEC, and clonotypes were assembled and quantified with MiTCR. To exclude erroneous sequences, any TCR cDNA sequence not supported by at least two reads was discarded. The tcR package was used for downstream repertoire analysis, and clonotypes were matched between fractions using CDR3 nucleotide sequence together with V segment. Antigen specificity was annotated against VDJdb with VDJmatch, allowing one amino acid substitution in CDR3.

The receptor was derived from a man aged 50 to 60 who received an inactivated influenza vaccine. Donor details come from another sample of the same person, matched by shared clones. The V and J segments used are TRBV28 and TRBJ1-5; the D gene is unclear. The starting material was PBMCs from blood, obtained on the day of vaccination. The CDR3: CASSLRGLGFNQPQHF. The nucleotide sequence is TGTGCCAGCAGTTTACGGGGTCTTGGGTTCAATCAGCCCCAGCATTTT.